This T cell receptor (beta chain) derives from a study of blood T cells in healthy people across ages. Then a second PCR, running roughly 7 to 11 cycles, was carried out with a sample-barcoded 5' primer and a J-beta primer mix. MiXCR, applied by TCRdb to the 5' RACE reads, yields one record per CDR3 protein. Altogether roughly 2 million distinct CDR3 sequences are present, around half being singletons, with the ten largest covering approximately 2.1%. The CDR3 contains 13 residues. Germline V CDR1 and CDR2: LGHNA, YSLEER. The ends were cut back, 0 bases at V and 4 bases at J, with 5 bases in the middle.

The receptor's source is a woman in her 40s in good health. The chain uses TRBV4-3 and TRBJ2-3; no clear D. Sequenced input: blood. The CDR3 DNA sequence: TGCGCCAGCAGCCAAGATTATCCAGATACGCAGTATTTT. Translation gives CASSQDYPDTQYF.